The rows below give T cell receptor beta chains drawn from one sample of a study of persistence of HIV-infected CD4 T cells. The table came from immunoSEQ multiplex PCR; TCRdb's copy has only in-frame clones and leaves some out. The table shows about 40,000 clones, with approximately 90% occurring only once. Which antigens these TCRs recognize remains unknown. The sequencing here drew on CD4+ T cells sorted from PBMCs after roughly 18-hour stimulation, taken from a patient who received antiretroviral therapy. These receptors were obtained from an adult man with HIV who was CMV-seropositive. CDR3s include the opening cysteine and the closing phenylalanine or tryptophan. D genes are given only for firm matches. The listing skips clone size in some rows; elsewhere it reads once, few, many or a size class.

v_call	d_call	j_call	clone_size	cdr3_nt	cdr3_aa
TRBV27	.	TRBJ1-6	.	TGTGCCAGCAGCCCCGGGACCGCGACTTCACCCCTCCACTTT	CASSPGTATSPLHF
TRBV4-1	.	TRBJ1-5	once	TGCGCCAGCAGCCGGGATAGCAATCAGCCCCAGCATTTT	CASSRDSNQPQHF
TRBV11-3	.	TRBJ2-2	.	TGTGCCAGCAGCTCAGCACAGGGACGGACCGGGGAGCTGTTTTTT	CASSSAQGRTGELFF
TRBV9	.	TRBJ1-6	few	TGTGCCAGCAGCGTAGAGGACGGGAGCTCCTATAATTCACCCCTCCACTTT	CASSVEDGSSYNSPLHF
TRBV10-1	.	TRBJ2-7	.	TGCGCCAGCAGTGACCCTGGGACCTACGAGCAGTACTTC	CASSDPGTYEQYF
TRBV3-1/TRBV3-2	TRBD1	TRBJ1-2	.	TGTGCCAGCAGCCAGGGACAGGGAGGAGGCTACACCTTC	CASSQGQGGGYTF
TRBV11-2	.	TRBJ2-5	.	TGTGCCAGCAGCTTAGAACAGTCAGGTGCCCAGTACTTC	CASSLEQSGAQYF
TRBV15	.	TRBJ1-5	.	TGTGCCACCAGCGGCCTAGACAGGCTAAAGAATCAGCCCCAGCATTTT	CATSGLDRLKNQPQHF
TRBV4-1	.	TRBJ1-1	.	TGCGCCAGCAGCCAAGATATGGGAGTCACTGAAGCTTTCTTT	CASSQDMGVTEAFF
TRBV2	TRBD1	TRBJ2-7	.	TGTGCCAGCAGTGATAAGGGGACAGCGACCTACGAGCAGTACTTC	CASSDKGTATYEQYF
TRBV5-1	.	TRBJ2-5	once	TGCGCCAGCAGCCCTGGTGGGGTAGAAGAGACCCAGTACTTC	CASSPGGVEETQYF
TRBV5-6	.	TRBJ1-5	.	TGTGCCAGCAGCTTGGGAGCGATAGGGGGATCGGGCAATCAGCCCCAGCATTTT	CASSLGAIGGSGNQPQHF
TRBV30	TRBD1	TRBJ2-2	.	TGTGCCTGGAGTCTGACAGGGCTCACCGGGGAGCTGTTTTTT	CAWSLTGLTGELFF
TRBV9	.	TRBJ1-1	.	TGTGCCAGCAGCGTAGGCGAGGGGAGGGGAATAATTATGAACACTGAAGCTTTCTTT	CASSVGEGRGIIMNTEAFF
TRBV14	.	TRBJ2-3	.	TGTGCCAGCAGCCAAGCACGAAACAGGGACACAGATACGCAGTATTTT	CASSQARNRDTDTQYF